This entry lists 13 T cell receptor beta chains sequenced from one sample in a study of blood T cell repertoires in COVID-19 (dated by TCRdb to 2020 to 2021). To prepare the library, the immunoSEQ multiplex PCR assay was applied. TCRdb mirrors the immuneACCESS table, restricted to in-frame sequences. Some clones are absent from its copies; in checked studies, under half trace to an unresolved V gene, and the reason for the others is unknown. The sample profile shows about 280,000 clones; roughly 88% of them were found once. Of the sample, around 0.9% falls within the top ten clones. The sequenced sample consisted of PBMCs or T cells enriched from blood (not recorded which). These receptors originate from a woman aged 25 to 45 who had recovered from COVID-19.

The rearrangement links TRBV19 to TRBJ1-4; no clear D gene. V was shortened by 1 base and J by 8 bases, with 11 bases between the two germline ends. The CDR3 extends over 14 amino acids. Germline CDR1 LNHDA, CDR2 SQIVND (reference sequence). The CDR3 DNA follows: TGTGCCAGTAGTATAGCCGGGATGCGGGAAAAACTGTTTTTT. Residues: CASSIAGMREKLFF.

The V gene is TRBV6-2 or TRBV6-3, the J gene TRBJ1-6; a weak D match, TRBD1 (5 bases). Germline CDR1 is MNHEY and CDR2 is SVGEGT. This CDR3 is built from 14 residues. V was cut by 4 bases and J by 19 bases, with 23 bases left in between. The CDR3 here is CASSSLMRTNGRHF. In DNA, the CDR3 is TGTGCCAGCAGTTCCCTGATGAGGACAAACGGCCGGCACTTT.

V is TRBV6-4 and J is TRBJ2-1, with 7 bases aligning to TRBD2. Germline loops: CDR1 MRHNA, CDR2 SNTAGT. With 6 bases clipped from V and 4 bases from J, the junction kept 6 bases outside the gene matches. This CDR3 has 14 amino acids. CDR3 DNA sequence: TGTGCCAGCAGCCCTAGCGGTCTGTACAATGAGCAGTTCTTC. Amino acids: CASSPSGLYNEQFF.

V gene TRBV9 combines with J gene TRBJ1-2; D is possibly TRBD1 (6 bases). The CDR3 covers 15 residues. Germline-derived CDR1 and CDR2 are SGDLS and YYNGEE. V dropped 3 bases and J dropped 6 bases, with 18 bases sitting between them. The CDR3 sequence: CASSGDRRGPDGYTF. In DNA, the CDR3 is TGTGCCAGCAGCGGAGATCGGCGGGGGCCGGATGGCTACACCTTC.

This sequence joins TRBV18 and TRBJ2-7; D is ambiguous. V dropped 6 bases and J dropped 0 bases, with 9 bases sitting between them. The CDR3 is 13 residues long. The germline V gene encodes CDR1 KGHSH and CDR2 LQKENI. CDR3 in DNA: TGTGCCAGCTCGTCGACTGTCTCCTACGAGCAGTACTTC. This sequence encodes CASSSTVSYEQYF. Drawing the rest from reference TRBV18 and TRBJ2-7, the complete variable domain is NAGVMQNPRHLVRRRGQEARLRCSPMKGHSHVYWYRQLPEEGLKFMVYLQKENIIDESGMPKERFSAEFPKEGPSILRIQQVVRGDSAAYFCASSSTVSYEQYFGPGTRLTVT.

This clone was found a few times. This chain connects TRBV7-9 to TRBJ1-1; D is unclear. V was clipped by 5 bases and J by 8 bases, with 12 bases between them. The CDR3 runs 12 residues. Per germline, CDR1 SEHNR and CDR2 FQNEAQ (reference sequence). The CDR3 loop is CASSHGGLEAFF. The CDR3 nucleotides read TGTGCCAGCAGCCACGGAGGCCTGGAAGCTTTCTTT.

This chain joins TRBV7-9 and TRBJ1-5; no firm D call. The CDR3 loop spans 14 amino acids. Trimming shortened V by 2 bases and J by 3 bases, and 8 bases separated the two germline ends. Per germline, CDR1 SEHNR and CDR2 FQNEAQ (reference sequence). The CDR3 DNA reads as TGTGCCAGCAGCTTACCAGGAAACAATCAGCCCCAGCATTTT. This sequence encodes CASSLPGNNQPQHF. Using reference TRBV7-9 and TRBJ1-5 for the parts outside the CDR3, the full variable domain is DTGVSQNPRHKITKRGQNVTFRCDPISEHNRLYWYRQTLGQGPEFLTYFQNEAQLEKSRLLSDRFSAERPKGSFSTLEIQRTEQGDSAMYLCASSLPGNNQPQHFGDGTRLSIL.

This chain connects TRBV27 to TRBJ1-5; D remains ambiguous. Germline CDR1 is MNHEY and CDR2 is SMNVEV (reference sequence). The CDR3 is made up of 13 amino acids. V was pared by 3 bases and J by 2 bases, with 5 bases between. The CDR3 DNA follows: TGTGCCAGCAGTTTTTATGGCAATCAGCCCCAGCATTTT. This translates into CASSFYGNQPQHF.

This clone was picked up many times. CDR3 in amino acids: CASSGQNSPLHF. CDR3 nucleotide sequence: TGTGCCAGCAGCGGGCAGAATTCACCCCTCCACTTT. The chain has TRBV5-6 and TRBJ1-6; D remains unclear. V was clipped by 4 bases and J by 7 bases, with 6 bases between them. The CDR3 has 12 residues. The germline CDR1 and CDR2 sequences are SGHDT and YYEEEE.

CDR3 sequence reads: CASIGSATNEKLFF. The CDR3 DNA follows: TGTGCCAGTATCGGGTCTGCAACTAATGAAAAACTGTTTTTT. J is TRBJ1-4 and V is TRBV19; no clear D. The CDR3 totals 14 residues. CDR1 is LNHDA and CDR2 is SQIVND in the germline V gene (reference sequence). V lost 7 bases and J lost 0, with 9 bases in between. The whole variable domain, filled in from reference TRBV19 and TRBJ1-4, reads DGGITQSPKYLFRKEGQNVTLSCEQNLNHDAMYWYRQDPGQGLRLIYYSQIVNDFQKGDIAEGYSVSREKKESFPLTVTSAQKNPTAFYLCASIGSATNEKLFFGSGTQLSVL.

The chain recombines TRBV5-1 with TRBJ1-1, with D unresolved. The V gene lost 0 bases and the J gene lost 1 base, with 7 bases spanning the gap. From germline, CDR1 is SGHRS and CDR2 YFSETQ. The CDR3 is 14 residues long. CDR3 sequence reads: CASSLGRKNTEAFF. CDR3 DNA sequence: TGCGCCAGCAGCTTGGGGCGGAAGAACACTGAAGCTTTCTTT.

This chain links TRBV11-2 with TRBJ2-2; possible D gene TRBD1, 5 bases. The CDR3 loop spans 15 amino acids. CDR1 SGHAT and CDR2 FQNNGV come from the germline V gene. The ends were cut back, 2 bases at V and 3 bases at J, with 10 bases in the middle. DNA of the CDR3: TGTGCCAGCAGCTTAAGTCAGGGTGACACCGGGGAGCTGTTTTTT. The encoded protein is CASSLSQGDTGELFF.

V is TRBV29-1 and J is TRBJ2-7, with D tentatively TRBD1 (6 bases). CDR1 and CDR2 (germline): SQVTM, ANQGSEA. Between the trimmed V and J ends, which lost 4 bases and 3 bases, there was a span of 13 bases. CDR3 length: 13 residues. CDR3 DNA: TGCAGCGTTGGACGGCACAGGGACTACGAGCAGTACTTC. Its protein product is CSVGRHRDYEQYF.